This T cell receptor (beta chain) was documented in a study of human CD4 T cells and Enterobacteriaceae. All CD4+ cells other than CD45RA+CCR7+CD95- naive cells were sorted as memory, over 98% pure. This CDR3 has 15 residues. Germline V gene sequence: CDR1 SGHDT, CDR2 YYEEEE. The germline V and J ends were trimmed by 4 bases and 0 bases, with 13 bases remaining between them. Here immunoSEQ multiplex PCR was the method, and the copy in TCRdb shows in-frame clones only, minus some. This table holds 25,000 to 30,000 clones, approximately 80% found once. The TCR originated in a human donor in good health. Sequencing was done on a sample of memory CD4+ T cells from blood. This sequence joins TRBV5-6 and TRBJ1-1, with TRBD1 as a possible D gene (5 bases). The CDR3 bases are TGTGCCAGCAGCCCATTGACGACAGTGAACACTGAAGCTTTCTTT. Translation gives CASSPLTTVNTEAFF.